The rows below give T cell receptor beta chains drawn from one sample of a study of cytomegalovirus exposure and HLA in healthy donors. Data came from immunoSEQ multiplex PCR; TCRdb stores just in-frame clones and leaves some out. The sample contains 75,000 to 95,000 clones, 96% of which appear only once. Sequenced sample: PBMCs. These receptors originate from a man aged 18 to 29 in good health and CMV-seronegative. Both conserved end residues are part of each CDR3. The D gene is left open where the match is weak. Size tells how often a clone was seen (once, few, many) or the class of an expanded clone, and some rows leave it out.

-	TRBV6-6	TRBJ2-7	TRBD1	TGTGCCAGCAGTTACTTCGGGACAGGGGGGCGCCCGGAGCAGTACTTC	CASSYFGTGGRPEQYF
-	TRBV19	TRBJ1-2	TRBD1	TGTGCCAGTAGTTCCGACAGGGGGCTCGGCTATGGCTACACCTTC	CASSSDRGLGYGYTF
-	TRBV19	TRBJ2-5	-	TGTGCCAGTAGGGGGCTTGGGGAGACCCAGTACTTC	CASRGLGETQYF
-	TRBV18	TRBJ2-5	-	TGTGCCAGCTCACCACTCGGGCAGGGGCAAGAGACCCAGTACTTC	CASSPLGQGQETQYF
once	TRBV30	TRBJ1-1	TRBD1	TGTGCCTGGAGTGAACAGGGGCCCTGGTCAGCTTTCTTT	CAWSEQGPWSAFF
-	TRBV6-4	TRBJ2-1	TRBD2	TGTGCCAGCAGTGACTTCGGGACTAGCGGTTACAATGAGCAGTTCTTC	CASSDFGTSGYNEQFF
-	TRBV5-4	TRBJ1-1	-	TGTGCCAGCAGCCCCCGGGGGTCGAGCACTGAAGCTTTCTTT	CASSPRGSSTEAFF
-	TRBV27	TRBJ1-2	TRBD1	TGTGCCAGCAGTACATCACCGGGACAGAGCTATGGCTACACCTTC	CASSTSPGQSYGYTF
-	TRBV11-2	TRBJ1-2	TRBD1	TGTGCCAGCAGCTCGTTTAAGGGACAGGGGACGACTAGCACCTTC	CASSSFKGQGTTSTF
-	TRBV30	TRBJ2-1	-	TGTGCCTGGAGTGGACTAAAAAGGGATGAGCAGTTCTTC	CAWSGLKRDEQFF
-	TRBV29-1	TRBJ1-5	TRBD1	TGCAGCGTTGAAACAGGGGGCGGTCAGCCCCAGCATTTT	CSVETGGGQPQHF
-	TRBV5-6	TRBJ1-1	TRBD1	TGTGCCAGCAGATTGGGACAGGGGTCCTACCTTGAAGCTTTCTTT	CASRLGQGSYLEAFF
-	TRBV28	TRBJ1-2	-	TGTGCCAGCAGTTGGGACACCTATGGCTACACCTTC	CASSWDTYGYTF
once	TRBV7-9	TRBJ1-4	-	TGTGCCAGCAGCCGGGGGGACGTCGGTGAAAAACTGTTTTTT	CASSRGDVGEKLFF
-	TRBV11-3	TRBJ2-1	TRBD2	TGTGCCAGCAGCTTAGATGGGGCTAGCGGGAACAATGAGCAGTTCTTC	CASSLDGASGNNEQFF
-	TRBV7-8	TRBJ1-1	-	TGTGCCAGCAGCTTAGGACAGAACACTGAAGCTTTCTTT	CASSLGQNTEAFF
-	TRBV6-5	TRBJ2-1	TRBD1	TGTGCCAGCAGTTACTCGGGGACAGGGGTCAATGAGCAGTTCTTC	CASSYSGTGVNEQFF